This TCR beta chain is from a study of beta chain features in type 1 diabetes. The authors reverse transcribed all of the isolated RNA, so sequencing captured expressed TCRB transcripts. Method: immunoSEQ multiplex PCR; TCRdb's copy keeps in-frame clones and lacks some. The sample holds around 430,000 clones; roughly 30% are singletons and the top ten take 0.05% to 0.065%. CD45RO/CCR7/CD25/CD127/CD95/CD27 sorting isolated CD4+ naive, central memory, regulatory and stem cell-like memory cells. Sample: naive CD4+ T cells from blood. The clonotype originates from a man aged 18 to 35 in good health.

The DNA of the CDR3 is TGTGCCAGCAGCTCCGGGACTAGCACAGATACGCAGTATTTT. Residues: CASSSGTSTDTQYF. The chain is built from TRBV11-1 and TRBJ2-3; possible D gene TRBD2, 6 bases. The CDR3 is made up of 14 amino acids. Germline CDR1 reads SGHAT; CDR2 reads FQDESV (reference sequence). Trimming took 4 bases from V and 0 from J, leaving 8 bases between them.